What follows is one TCR beta chain and its context. These data come from a study of blood T cell repertoires in COVID-19. Study overall: From the United States, Italy and Spain came samples of acute and convalescent COVID-19.

As processed by the authors: The assay estimated nucleated cells by amplifying reference gene primers. Assay used: immunoSEQ multiplex PCR; TCRdb lists only in-frame clones, some missing. The V and J calls and clone size were taken over from that table, and D and trimming were inferred from the DNA. The repertoire consists of roughly 140,000 clones, with just under 90% occurring once and the leading ten covering more than 3.5%. Germline trimming cut 0 bases from V and 4 bases from J; bases unmatched to any gene: 16. Germline V gene data show CDR1 as SGHRS and CDR2 as YFSETQ. The CDR3 consists of 19 residues.

The clonotype was recovered from a woman between 35 and 50 years old with acute or convalescent COVID-19. The V gene is TRBV5-1, the J gene TRBJ1-1, with TRBD1 identical over 9 bases. The specimen was peripheral blood. The CDR3 spells CASSLATTTGTGWVTEAFF. The CDR3 DNA reads TGCGCCAGCAGCTTGGCGACTACCACCGGGACAGGGTGGGTCACTGAAGCTTTCTTT.